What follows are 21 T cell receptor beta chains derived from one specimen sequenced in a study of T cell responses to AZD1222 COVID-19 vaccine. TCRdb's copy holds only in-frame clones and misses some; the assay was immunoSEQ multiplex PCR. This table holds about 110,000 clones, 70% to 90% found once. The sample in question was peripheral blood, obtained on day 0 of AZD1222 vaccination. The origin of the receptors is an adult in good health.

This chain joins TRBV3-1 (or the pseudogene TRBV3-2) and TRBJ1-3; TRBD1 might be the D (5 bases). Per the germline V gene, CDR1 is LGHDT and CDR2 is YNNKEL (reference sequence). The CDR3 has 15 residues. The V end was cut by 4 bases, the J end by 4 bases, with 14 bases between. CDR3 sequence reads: CASSRAGGAGNTIYF. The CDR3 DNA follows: TGTGCCAGCAGCCGGGCCGGGGGAGCGGGAAACACCATATATTTT.

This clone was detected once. Here the CDR3 DNA reads TGTGCCTGTGTTCCAACAGGGGGAAATCAGCCCCAGCATTTT. This codes for CACVPTGGNQPQHF. The V gene is TRBV30, the J gene TRBJ1-5; 8 nucleotides match TRBD1. Germline CDR1 GTSNPN, CDR2 SVGIG (reference sequence). CDR3 size: 14 residues. Losses at the gene ends were 6 bases for V and 4 bases for J; bases not matched to a gene: 8.

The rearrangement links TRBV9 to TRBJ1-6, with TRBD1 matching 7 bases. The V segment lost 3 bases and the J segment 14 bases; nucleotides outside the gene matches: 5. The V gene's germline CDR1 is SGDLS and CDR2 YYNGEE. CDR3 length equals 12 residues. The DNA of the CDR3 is TGTGCCAGCAGCGCCGTACAGGGGACCCTCCACTTT. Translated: CASSAVQGTLHF.

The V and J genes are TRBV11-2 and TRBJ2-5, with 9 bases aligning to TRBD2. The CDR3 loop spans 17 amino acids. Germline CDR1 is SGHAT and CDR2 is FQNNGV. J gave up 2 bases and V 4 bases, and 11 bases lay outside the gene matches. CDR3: CASSSKRLAAQQETQYF. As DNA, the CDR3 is TGTGCCAGCAGCTCAAAGAGACTAGCGGCGCAACAAGAGACCCAGTACTTC.

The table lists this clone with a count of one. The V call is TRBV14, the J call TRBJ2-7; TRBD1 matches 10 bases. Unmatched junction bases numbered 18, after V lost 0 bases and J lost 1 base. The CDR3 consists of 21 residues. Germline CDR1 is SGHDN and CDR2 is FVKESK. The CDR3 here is CASSQEPLSLARTGGSYEQYF. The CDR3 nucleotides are TGTGCCAGCAGCCAAGAACCACTTAGCCTTGCGAGGACAGGGGGGTCCTACGAGCAGTACTTC. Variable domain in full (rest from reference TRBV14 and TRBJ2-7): EAGVTQFPSHSVIEKGQTVTLRCDPISGHDNLYWYRRVMGKEIKFLLHFVKESKQDESGMPNNRFLAERTGGTYSTLKVQPAELEDSGVYFCASSQEPLSLARTGGSYEQYFGPGTRLTVT.

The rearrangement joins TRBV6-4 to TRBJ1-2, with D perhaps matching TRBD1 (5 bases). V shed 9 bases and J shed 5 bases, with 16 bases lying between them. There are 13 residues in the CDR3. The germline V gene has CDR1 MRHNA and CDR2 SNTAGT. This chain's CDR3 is CASRDSGAYGYTF. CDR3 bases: TGTGCCAGTCGGGACTCCGGAGCTTATGGCTACACCTTC.

CDR3 in DNA: TGTGCCACAAGGGGCCGGCGTCCCTACGAGCAGTACTTC. Translation: CATRGRRPYEQYF. The rearrangement uses TRBV6-5 and TRBJ2-7, with a tentative D call TRBD1 (5 bases). The CDR3 totals 13 residues. The V gene's germline CDR1 is MNHEY and CDR2 SVGAGI. V was clipped by 10 bases and J by 2 bases, with 15 bases between them.

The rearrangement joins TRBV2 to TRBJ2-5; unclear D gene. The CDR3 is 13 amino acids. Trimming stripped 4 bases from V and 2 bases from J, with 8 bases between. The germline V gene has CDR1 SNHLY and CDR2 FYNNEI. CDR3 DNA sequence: TGTGCCAGCAGTGGAGCCCGACAAGAGACCCAGTACTTC. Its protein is CASSGARQETQYF.

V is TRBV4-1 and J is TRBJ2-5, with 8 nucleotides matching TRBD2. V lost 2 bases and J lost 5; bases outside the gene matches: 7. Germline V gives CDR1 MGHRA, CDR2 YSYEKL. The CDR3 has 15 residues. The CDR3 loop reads CASSQQPGGLETQYF. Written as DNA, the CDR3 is TGCGCCAGCAGCCAACAACCGGGGGGGCTGGAGACCCAGTACTTC.

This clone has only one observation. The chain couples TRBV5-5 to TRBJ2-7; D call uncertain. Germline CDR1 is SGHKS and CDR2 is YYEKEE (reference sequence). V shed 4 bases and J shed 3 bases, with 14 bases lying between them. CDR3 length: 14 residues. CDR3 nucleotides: TGTGCCAGCAGCCCGATCGCCGGTGGCTACGAGCAGTACTTC. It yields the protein CASSPIAGGYEQYF.

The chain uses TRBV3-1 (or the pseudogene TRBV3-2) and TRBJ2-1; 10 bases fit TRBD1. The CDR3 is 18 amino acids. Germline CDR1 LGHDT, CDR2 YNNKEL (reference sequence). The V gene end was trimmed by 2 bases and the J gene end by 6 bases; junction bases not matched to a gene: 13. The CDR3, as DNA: TGTGCCAGCAGCCAACTTCCGGGACAGGGGATATCGGGCAATGAGCAGTTCTTC. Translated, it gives CASSQLPGQGISGNEQFF.

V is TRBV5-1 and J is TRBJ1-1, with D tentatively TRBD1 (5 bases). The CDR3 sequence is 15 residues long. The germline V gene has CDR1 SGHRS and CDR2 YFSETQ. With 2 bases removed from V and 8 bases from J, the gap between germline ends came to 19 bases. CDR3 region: CASSFLYRSGGEAFF. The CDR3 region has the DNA TGCGCCAGCAGCTTCTTGTATCGGTCCGGGGGGGAAGCTTTCTTT. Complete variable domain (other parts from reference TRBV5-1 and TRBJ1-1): KAGVTQTPRYLIKTRGQQVTLSCSPISGHRSVSWYQQTPGQGLQFLFEYFSETQRNKGNFPGRFSGRQFSNSRSEMNVSTLELGDSALYLCASSFLYRSGGEAFFGQGTRLTVV.

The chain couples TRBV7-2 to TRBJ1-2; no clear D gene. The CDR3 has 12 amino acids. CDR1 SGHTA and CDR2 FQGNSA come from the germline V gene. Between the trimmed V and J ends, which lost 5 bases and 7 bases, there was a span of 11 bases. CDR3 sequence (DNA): TGTGCCAGCAGCCCGAGGACGTCTGGCTACACCTTC. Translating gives CASSPRTSGYTF.

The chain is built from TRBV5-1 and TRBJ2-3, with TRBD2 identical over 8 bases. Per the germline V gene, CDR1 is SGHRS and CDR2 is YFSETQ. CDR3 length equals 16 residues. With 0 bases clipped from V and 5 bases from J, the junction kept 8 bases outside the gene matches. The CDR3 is CASSLAATSGLDTQYF. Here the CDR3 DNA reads TGCGCCAGCAGCTTGGCCGCAACTAGCGGTTTAGATACGCAGTATTTT.

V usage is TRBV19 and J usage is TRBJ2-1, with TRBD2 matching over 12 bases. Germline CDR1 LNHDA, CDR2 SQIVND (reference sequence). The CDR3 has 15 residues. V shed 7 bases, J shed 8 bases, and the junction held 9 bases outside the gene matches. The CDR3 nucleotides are TGTGCCAGTACGACTCTAGCGGGGGGGAGCCATGAGCAGTTCTTC. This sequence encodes CASTTLAGGSHEQFF. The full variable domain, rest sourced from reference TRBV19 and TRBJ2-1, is DGGITQSPKYLFRKEGQNVTLSCEQNLNHDAMYWYRQDPGQGLRLIYYSQIVNDFQKGDIAEGYSVSREKKESFPLTVTSAQKNPTAFYLCASTTLAGGSHEQFFGPGTRLTVL.

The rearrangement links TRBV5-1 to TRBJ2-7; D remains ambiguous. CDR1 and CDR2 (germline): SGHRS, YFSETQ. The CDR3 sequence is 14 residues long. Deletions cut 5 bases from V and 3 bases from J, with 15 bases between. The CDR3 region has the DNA TGCGCCAGCAGTCCTCCCTCCCCCGGCTACGAGCAGTACTTC. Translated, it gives CASSPPSPGYEQYF.

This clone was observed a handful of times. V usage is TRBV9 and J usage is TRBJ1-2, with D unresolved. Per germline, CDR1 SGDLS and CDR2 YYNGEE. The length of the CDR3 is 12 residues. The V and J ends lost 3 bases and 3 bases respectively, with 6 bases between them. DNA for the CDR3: TGTGCCAGCAGCGCACAGTACTATGGCTACACCTTC. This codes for CASSAQYYGYTF. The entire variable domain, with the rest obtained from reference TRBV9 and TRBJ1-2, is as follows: DSGVTQTPKHLITATGQRVTLRCSPRSGDLSVYWYQQSLDQGLQFLIQYYNGEERAKGNILERFSAQQFPDLHSELNLSSLELGDSALYFCASSAQYYGYTFGSGTRLTVV.

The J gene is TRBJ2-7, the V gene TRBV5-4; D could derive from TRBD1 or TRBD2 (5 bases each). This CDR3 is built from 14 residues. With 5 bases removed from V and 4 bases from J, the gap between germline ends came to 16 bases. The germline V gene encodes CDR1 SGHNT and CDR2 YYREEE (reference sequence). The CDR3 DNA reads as TGTGCCAGCAGTAAAGATGGGGGATTTTACGAGCAGTACTTC. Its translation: CASSKDGGFYEQYF. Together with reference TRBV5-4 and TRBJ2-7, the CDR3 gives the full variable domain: ETGVTQSPTHLIKTRGQQVTLRCSSQSGHNTVSWYQQALGQGPQFIFQYYREEENGRGNFPPRFSGLQFPNYSSELNVNALELDDSALYLCASSKDGGFYEQYFGPGTRLTVT.

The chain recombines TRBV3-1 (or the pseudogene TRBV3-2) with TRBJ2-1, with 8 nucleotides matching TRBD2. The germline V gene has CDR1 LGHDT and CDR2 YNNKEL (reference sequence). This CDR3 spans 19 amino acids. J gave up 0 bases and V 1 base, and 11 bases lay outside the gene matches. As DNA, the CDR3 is TGTGCCAGCAGCCAAGGGTATCAGCGGGGGCGCAGCTCCTACAATGAGCAGTTCTTC. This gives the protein CASSQGYQRGRSSYNEQFF.

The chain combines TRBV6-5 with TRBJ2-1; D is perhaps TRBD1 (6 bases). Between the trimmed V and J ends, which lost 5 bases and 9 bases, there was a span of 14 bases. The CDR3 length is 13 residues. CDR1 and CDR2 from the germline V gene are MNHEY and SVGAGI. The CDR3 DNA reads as TGTGCCAGCAGTACAAAACAGGGCAGTGAGCAGTTCTTC. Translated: CASSTKQGSEQFF.

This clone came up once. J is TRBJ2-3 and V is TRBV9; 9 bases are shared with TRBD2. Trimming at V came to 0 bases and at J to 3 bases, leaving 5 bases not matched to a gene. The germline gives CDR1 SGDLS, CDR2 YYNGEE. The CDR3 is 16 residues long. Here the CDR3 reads CASSVAGGGATDTQYF. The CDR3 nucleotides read TGTGCCAGCAGCGTAGCGGGCGGGGGGGCAACAGATACGCAGTATTTT.